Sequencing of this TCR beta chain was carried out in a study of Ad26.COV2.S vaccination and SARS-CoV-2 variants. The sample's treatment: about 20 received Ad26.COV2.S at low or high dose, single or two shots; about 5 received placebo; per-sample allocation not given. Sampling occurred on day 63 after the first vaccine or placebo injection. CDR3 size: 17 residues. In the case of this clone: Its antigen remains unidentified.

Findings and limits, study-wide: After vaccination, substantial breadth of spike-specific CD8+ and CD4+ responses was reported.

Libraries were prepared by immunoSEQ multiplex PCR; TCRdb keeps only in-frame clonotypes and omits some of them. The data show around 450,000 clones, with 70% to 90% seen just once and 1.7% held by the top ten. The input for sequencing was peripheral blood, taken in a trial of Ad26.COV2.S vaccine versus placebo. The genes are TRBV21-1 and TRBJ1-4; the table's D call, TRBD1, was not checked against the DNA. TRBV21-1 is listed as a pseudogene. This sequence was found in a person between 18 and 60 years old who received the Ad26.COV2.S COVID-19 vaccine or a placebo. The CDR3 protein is CASGKETGLAIREKLFF. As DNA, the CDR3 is TGTGCCAGCGGAAAAGAGACAGGGCTGGCGATCAGGGAAAAACTGTTTTTT.